This T cell receptor beta chain came from a study of memory CD8 T cells in hepatitis C reinfection. Study overall: A couple of donors cleared primary HCV but became chronic after reinfection. Samples before reinfection came 55 to 20 weeks prior to detection. A positive HCV RNA test after two negatives ≥60 days apart defined reinfection.

Stated time point: pre-reinfection, 55 to 20 weeks before reinfection detection. The sorted cells went straight to TCR sequencing with no prior in vitro expansion. Total naive CD8 T cells were sorted as viable CD3+ CD8+ CD45RO- cells from a couple of donors. V lost 1 base to trimming and J lost 8 bases; unmatched junction nucleotides: 7. The V gene's germline CDR1 is MNHEY and CDR2 SMNVEV (reference sequence). CDR3 length equals 15 residues. Sequenced by immunoSEQ multiplex PCR; TCRdb stores in-frame clones only, minus some. The sample includes tens of thousands of clones, roughly 86% of them seen just once.

V usage is TRBV27 and J usage is TRBJ2-5, with TRBD1 matching 10 bases. Sequencing used naive CD8+ T cells sorted from blood. The receptor comes from a man aged 18 to 30 with hepatitis C virus infection. The CDR3 region has the DNA TGTGCCAGCAGTTTATGGGGTGGGACAGGGGTAACCCAGTACTTC. Amino acids: CASSLWGGTGVTQYF.